This T cell receptor beta chain emerged from a study of blood T cell repertoires in COVID-19. About the study: Whether acute or convalescent, the COVID-19 samples came from the United States, Italy and Spain. The analysed material was cDNA or gDNA that came from T cells, B-cell-depleted T cells, or PBMCs.

The CDR3 length is 11 residues. V was pared by 1 base and J by 8 bases, with 5 bases between. CDR1 is SGHVS, CDR2 FNYEAQ, per germline. Original methodology: From reference gene primer amplification, estimates of nucleated cell counts were derived. The repertoire was sequenced with immunoSEQ multiplex PCR; TCRdb's copy has only in-frame clones and lacks some. V, J and clone size reflect that table, while D and trimming were determined from the DNA. The sample includes fewer than 250,000 clones, around four fifths of them seen just once. Sequencing was performed on peripheral blood. The genes are TRBV7-6 and TRBJ1-1; no definite D call. The source is a man aged 30 to 39 with active or convalescent COVID-19. CDR3 coding DNA: TGTGCCAGCAGCTTAGGAACAGAAGCTTTCTTT. Protein: CASSLGTEAFF.